This T cell receptor (beta chain) appears in the sequencing data of a study of T cells after posttransplantation cyclophosphamide. Per the germline V gene, CDR1 is MDHEN and CDR2 is SYDVKM. Unmatched junction bases numbered 11, after V lost 2 bases and J lost 4 bases. The CDR3 has 16 amino acids. By share, this clone counts as large. Its specificity is unknown. Treatment was busulfan-fludarabine conditioning, a marrow graft, and cyclophosphamide on days +3 and +4. Sequencing was performed with immunoSEQ multiplex PCR; in TCRdb, only in-frame clones are kept and a portion is missing. The table has roughly 12,000 clones, roughly 2% seen once. The study, taken as a whole, reports: Recipient CMV seropositivity and CMV reactivation strongly tracked TRB clonality. Donor CD8+ memory clones often dominated recipient blood repertoires at later times. Skin or GI-infiltrating T cells shared few TRB sequences with blood.

This material consisted of PBMCs, taken after allogeneic stem cell transplant with posttransplant cyclophosphamide. This sequence was found in a male patient in his thirties who received an allogeneic stem cell transplant from a related donor, was CMV-positive, and had no GVHD. Some T cells may originate from the graft donor. The V call is TRBV28, the J call TRBJ2-7; TRBD2 matches at 7 bases. CDR3 protein: CASSLIGASGLYEQYF. CDR3 nucleotides: TGTGCCAGCAGTTTAATTGGGGCTAGCGGACTTTACGAGCAGTACTTC.